The sequence of this T cell receptor beta chain was determined in a study of T cell responses to AZD1222 COVID-19 vaccine (dated by TCRdb to about 2021). A note on the overall study: AZD1222 recipients given second doses at about 4 weeks or at about 12 weeks were pooled, since spike-specific TCR depth and breadth were not found to differ between the two schedules. TCR sequencing covered some 250 trial participants: around 210 given two doses of AZD1222 and about 26 given two doses of MenACWY control vaccine. Trial participants were enrolled by age into subgroups of 18-55, 56-69 and 70-plus years, and around 150, 28 and 57 TCR-sequenced participants, respectively, were included in these subgroups.

Trimming costs V 0 bases and J 1 base, and their ends lie 7 bases apart. Per the germline V gene, SGHRS is the CDR1 and YFSETQ is the CDR2. The CDR3 sequence holds 14 residues, the cysteine and phenylalanine included. The sequence is cut down to CDR3 DNA, 42 bases in frame from base 1. Explained via the paper, the time point label denotes: baseline before first vaccination. Vaccinee samples came from UK trials COV001 and COV002, including a single-blind randomized controlled phase 2/3 trial of AZD1222 (ChAdOx1 nCoV-19) in healthy adults. For TCRbeta chain sequencing, PBMC samples were collected from trial participants at day 0 and at day 28 after the second dose. The CDR3 regions of human TCRbeta chains were subjected to immunosequencing. Per the source publication's procedure: Repertoire TCRs were matched against a reference library of SARS-CoV-2-specific TCRs generated with the MIRA antigen-specificity platform. Breadth meant the fraction of unique TCRs that were SARS-CoV-2-associated, whereas depth meant the fraction of total T cells that were SARS-CoV-2-associated. Using the MIRA data, each spike-specific TCR was mapped to the spike region that the TCR reacts to and placed in a CD4 or CD8 class. Log10-transformed breadth and depth values were compared by one-way ANOVA with Sidak's multiple comparisons tests. TCRdb took this table from immuneACCESS and kept in-frame rearrangements with V and J called. Such tables lack part of the clones; where checked against another copy, unresolved V genes explain under half of the gap, and the rest is unexplained. V, J and clone size reflect that table, while D and trimming were determined from the DNA. The sample yields about 120,000 clones; 85% to 90% were counted once. The leading ten clones occupy approximately 8.4% of the sample.

Broader findings and caveats from the paper: The whole spike protein was spanned by vaccine-associated CD4 TCRs, and dominant responses were seen in regions 160-218 and 743-854. Reportedly, almost half of the unique spike-specific TCRs recognized epitopes lying outside the regions that are mutated in the B.1.351 and B.1.1.7 variants. No day 14 peak-response samples were available, so repertoires were characterized only after the peak T cell response. Conclusions about previously exposed vaccinees were limited because only a handful of AZD1222 recipients were SARS-CoV-2 seropositive at baseline. Most participants were white British and females outnumbered males, and the authors suggested that clonal diversity may have been underestimated. After two AZD1222 doses, spike-specific TCR breadth and depth were significantly higher than at day 0 and than in MenACWY recipients. The 56-69-year group was small, and its depth increase did not reach significance, likely because of low power.

In this sample, this clone turned up once. The antigen it recognizes is unknown. Nothing much larger sits one base from this clone, and base qualities are not available. The V gene is TRBV5-1 and the J gene is TRBJ1-2; no D gene can be assigned with confidence. The specimen comprised peripheral blood, sampled on day 0 of AZD1222 vaccination. The clonotype was recovered from an adult in good health. The DNA reads as follows: TGCGCCAGCAGCTTGGAAGCCAATAACTATGGCTACACCTTC. This translates into CASSLEANNYGYTF.